This is a list of T cell receptor beta chains from one sample in a study of blood T cell repertoires in COVID-19. TCRdb's copy holds only in-frame clones and misses some; the assay was immunoSEQ multiplex PCR. The table shows 130,000 or so clones, with approximately 87% occurring only once. The sample consisted of peripheral blood. All receptors derive from a woman aged 50 to 65 with acute or convalescent COVID-19. CDR3s include the opening cysteine and the closing phenylalanine or tryptophan. A D gene is named only where the DNA matches it firmly. For some rows the clone size is stated as once, few or many, or as a class when expanded; others skip it.

j_gene	d_gene	v_gene	abundance	CDR3nt	CDR3aa
TRBJ1-2	TRBD1	TRBV30	NA	TGTGCCTGGAAACAGGGGGCTGGCTACACCTTC	CAWKQGAGYTF
TRBJ1-2	NA	TRBV19	once	TGTGCCAGTCACCGAGGGCAGGGGCTGGGTCGATATGGCTACACCTTC	CASHRGQGLGRYGYTF
TRBJ2-7	TRBD1	TRBV4-1	once	TGCGCCAGCAGCCAAGTGCGACAGGGGGGCGAGCAGTACTTC	CASSQVRQGGEQYF
TRBJ2-7	TRBD1	TRBV29-1	NA	TGCAGCGTCCTACTAACCGGGACAGGGGGTTATGAGCAGTACTTC	CSVLLTGTGGYEQYF
TRBJ2-5	NA	TRBV11-2	few	TGTGCCAGCAGCTCGCAGGGGGGAAAAGAGACCCAGTACTTC	CASSSQGGKETQYF
TRBJ2-5	TRBD1	TRBV19	NA	TGTGCCAGTAGTATTTGGACAGGGCGGAACCAAGAGACCCAGTACTTC	CASSIWTGRNQETQYF
TRBJ2-3	TRBD2	TRBV5-1	NA	TGCGCCAGCAGCCTTGCTAGCGGGGGGGCCCTCGATGCGCAGTATTTT	CASSLASGGALDAQYF
TRBJ1-2	TRBD1	TRBV29-1	NA	TGCAGCGTTTGGGGGACAGGTTCCTATGGCTACACCTTC	CSVWGTGSYGYTF
TRBJ2-3	TRBD2	TRBV3-1/TRBV3-2	NA	TGTGCCAGCAGCGGGACTAGCCTCACAGATACGCAGTATTTT	CASSGTSLTDTQYF
TRBJ1-1	NA	TRBV5-1	NA	TGCGCCAGCAGCTTGGAGACACGGCCAAACACTGAAGCTTTCTTT	CASSLETRPNTEAFF
TRBJ1-5	TRBD1	TRBV24-1	few	TGTGCCACCATGGGACAGGGGTCGGGACCTCAGCCCCAGCATTTT	CATMGQGSGPQPQHF
TRBJ1-2	TRBD1	TRBV25-1	NA	TGTGCCAGCAGTGAAGGACAGGCGGGCTACACCTTC	CASSEGQAGYTF
TRBJ2-1	TRBD2	TRBV5-4	NA	TGTGCCAGCAGTTATTTAGCGGGAGCCATGAAGGATGAGCAGTTCTTC	CASSYLAGAMKDEQFF
TRBJ1-2	NA	TRBV11-2	NA	TGTGCCAGCAGCTTGGGCAGTACTAACTATGGCTACACCTTC	CASSLGSTNYGYTF
TRBJ2-5	TRBD2	TRBV9	NA	TGTGCCAGCAGCGTAGGAAGCGGGGGAGTTCAAGAGACCCAGTACTTC	CASSVGSGGVQETQYF
TRBJ1-1	NA	TRBV11-2	NA	TGTGCCAGCAGCTCCCAGGGTTGGGACACTGAAGCTTTCTTT	CASSSQGWDTEAFF
TRBJ1-2	NA	TRBV5-5	NA	TGTGCCAGCAGCTCTGCGGGGCCCTATGGCTACACCTTC	CASSSAGPYGYTF
TRBJ2-1	TRBD2	TRBV4-1	NA	TGCGCCAGCAGCCAAGCAGAGCTAGCGGGTGGATACAATGAGCAGTTCTTC	CASSQAELAGGYNEQFF
TRBJ2-2	TRBD1	TRBV3-1/TRBV3-2	NA	TGTGCCAGCAGCCAAGCCCTGGTCAGGGGGCGGACCGGGGAGCTGTTTTTT	CASSQALVRGRTGELFF
TRBJ1-3	NA	TRBV27	NA	TGTGCCAGCAGTTCGATACAGGGTTCTGGAAACACCATATATTTT	CASSSIQGSGNTIYF
TRBJ2-3	NA	TRBV3-1/TRBV3-2	NA	TGTGCCAGCAGCCAAGATACCCTCCTGACAGGATTGACAGATACGCAGTATTTT	CASSQDTLLTGLTDTQYF
TRBJ2-7	NA	TRBV27	NA	TGTGCCAGCAGTTTATCGTTAGGGAGCCTCCACGAGCAGTACTTC	CASSLSLGSLHEQYF
TRBJ1-2	TRBD1	TRBV19	NA	TGTGCCAGTAGTCTCCCGACAGGGGCTAACTATGGCTACACCTTC	CASSLPTGANYGYTF
TRBJ1-1	NA	TRBV7-2	NA	TGTGCCAGCAGCTTAGAGAGTAACACTGAAGCTTTCTTT	CASSLESNTEAFF
TRBJ2-7	TRBD1	TRBV4-1	NA	TGCGCCAGCAGCCAAGCGGGGACAGGGGGCTTTTACGAGCAGTACTTC	CASSQAGTGGFYEQYF
TRBJ1-2	TRBD1	TRBV5-4	once	TGTGCCAGCAGCTTAGCTGGGACAGGGGATGGCTACACCTTC	CASSLAGTGDGYTF
TRBJ2-3	TRBD2	TRBV6-5	NA	TGTGCCAGCAGTTACTCCCCAGCGGGGACTCCAGACGCGCAGTATTTT	CASSYSPAGTPDAQYF
TRBJ2-1	TRBD2	TRBV9	NA	TGTGCCAGCAGCGTAGCTGGCCCGGGAGGGAGGAATGAGCAGTTCTTC	CASSVAGPGGRNEQFF
TRBJ2-3	NA	TRBV7-9	NA	TGTGCCAGCAGTTATTCCGGGGGAGAATCCTACACAGATACGCAGTATTTT	CASSYSGGESYTDTQYF
TRBJ2-2	NA	TRBV6-2/TRBV6-3	NA	TGTGCCAGCAGTCCCGGGACAACGAACACCGGGGAGCTGTTTTTT	CASSPGTTNTGELFF
TRBJ1-1	NA	TRBV7-9	NA	TGTGCCAGCAGCTTAGTCCCCCCCCGGGACACTGAAGCTTTCTTT	CASSLVPPRDTEAFF
TRBJ2-1	TRBD2	TRBV5-4	NA	TGTGCCACTAGATGGACTAGCGGACGCAATGAGCAGTTCTTC	CATRWTSGRNEQFF
TRBJ1-2	TRBD1	TRBV11-2	NA	TGTGCCAGCAGCTTAGGACAGGGGATCGGTCGGAGAGGAGGCTACACCTTC	CASSLGQGIGRRGGYTF
TRBJ1-6	TRBD1	TRBV24-1	NA	TGTGCCACGAATGCGGACAGGCATATTACCTATAATTCACCCCTCCACTTT	CATNADRHITYNSPLHF
TRBJ1-5	NA	TRBV18	NA	TGTGCCAGCTCACCAAGTGGGGGGTCGGATCAGCCCCAGCATTTT	CASSPSGGSDQPQHF
TRBJ2-2	NA	TRBV6-5	NA	TGTGCCAGCAGCCAGAACACCGGGGAGCTGTTTTTT	CASSQNTGELFF
TRBJ1-1	NA	TRBV6-6	NA	TGTGCCAGCAGCCAGGGGTCTACCACTGAAGCTTTCTTT	CASSQGSTTEAFF
TRBJ2-7	NA	TRBV7-9	NA	TGTGCCAGCAGCTCCACGCGGCGGGAACCTCTCGGCGAGCAGTACTTC	CASSSTRREPLGEQYF
TRBJ2-7	TRBD2	TRBV28	NA	TGTGCCAGCAGGGTAACTAGCGGGGGGCCGGGAGAGCAGTACTTC	CASRVTSGGPGEQYF
TRBJ2-2	TRBD2	TRBV24-1	NA	TGTGCCACCAGTGAGCCCCCGGGACTATCGAACACCGGGGAGCTGTTTTTT	CATSEPPGLSNTGELFF
TRBJ1-5	TRBD1	TRBV13	NA	TGTGCCAGCAGCCTGACAGGGGGCTCGAGAACCAATCAGCCCCAGCATTTT	CASSLTGGSRTNQPQHF
TRBJ2-4	NA	TRBV2	few	TGTGCCAGCAGTGAGGCCATTATAGCCAAAAACATTCAGTACTTC	CASSEAIIAKNIQYF
TRBJ1-1	NA	TRBV6-5	NA	TGTGCCAGCAGTTACGTCGGCGGGGGCACTGAAGCTTTCTTT	CASSYVGGGTEAFF
TRBJ2-2	NA	TRBV4-1	NA	TGCGCCAGCAGCCAGGGAGGACTGGGGTACCCGAAACCCGGGGAGCTGTTTTTT	CASSQGGLGYPKPGELFF
TRBJ1-1	TRBD1	TRBV6-5	few	TGTGCCAGCAGCCGACAGGGAGTGGGGGGCACTGAAGCTTTCTTT	CASSRQGVGGTEAFF
TRBJ2-3	TRBD2	TRBV5-1	NA	TGCGCCAGCAGCCGTAGCGGGGTAGTAGATACGCAGTATTTT	CASSRSGVVDTQYF
TRBJ1-4	NA	TRBV5-1	NA	TGCGCCAGCACCCGGGAGGGCGACAGGTCCACAACTAATGAAAAACTGTTTTTT	CASTREGDRSTTNEKLFF
TRBJ1-2	NA	TRBV5-1	NA	TGCGCCAGCAGCTTGGCCTTAGGGGGTGGCTTCTATGGCTACACCTTC	CASSLALGGGFYGYTF
TRBJ1-5	TRBD1	TRBV19	NA	TGTGCCTCGGGACAGGGTGGACAGCCCCAGCATTTT	CASGQGGQPQHF
TRBJ2-7	NA	TRBV19	NA	TGTGCCAGTAGTATAGGGGCCCAGCGGGTGGTCTACGAGCAGTACTTC	CASSIGAQRVVYEQYF
TRBJ1-4	NA	TRBV29-1	NA	TGCAGCGTTGCAGGGCCTGACAGGATAACTAATGAAAAACTGTTTTTT	CSVAGPDRITNEKLFF
TRBJ1-1	NA	TRBV7-6	NA	TGTGCCAGCAGCTTAGACCCCCGGGGGGACACTGAAGCTTTCTTT	CASSLDPRGDTEAFF
TRBJ1-2	NA	TRBV6-2/TRBV6-3	NA	TGTGCCAGCAGTTCCGGGCGGGACAACTATGGCTACACCTTC	CASSSGRDNYGYTF
TRBJ1-1	TRBD1	TRBV9	NA	TGTGCCAGCAGCGTAGAGGGACAGGGTGGGAACACTGAAGCTTTCTTT	CASSVEGQGGNTEAFF